Below, 16 T cell receptor beta chains from the same sample are listed, as sequenced in a study of blood T cell repertoires in COVID-19. Clones were read by immunoSEQ multiplex PCR, and TCRdb kept only the in-frame ones, dropping some. The data hold 250,000 to 400,000 clones, with approximately 88% observed a single time. Material: peripheral blood. The source of these receptors is a woman between 25 and 40 years old with COVID-19, enrolled during active disease.

The chain couples TRBV10-2 to TRBJ2-3; D is perhaps TRBD2 (6 bases). Germline V lookup: CDR1 WSHSY, CDR2 SAAADI. Trimming left V 7 bases short and J 4 bases short, with 12 bases between. This CDR3 has 13 amino acids. Here the CDR3 reads CASKEGTPDTQYF. The CDR3 nucleotides are TGCGCCAGCAAGGAGGGTACCCCAGATACGCAGTATTTT.

The V and J genes are TRBV2 and TRBJ2-5; D possibly corresponds to TRBD2 (6 bases). Looked up from germline, CDR1 is SNHLY and CDR2 is FYNNEI. With 3 bases removed from V and 5 bases from J, the gap between germline ends came to 10 bases. This CDR3 is built from 13 residues. The CDR3: CASSEGLGETQYF. CDR3 DNA sequence: TGTGCCAGCAGTGAGGGACTGGGGGAGACCCAGTACTTC.

The chain joins TRBV30 to TRBJ2-1, with TRBD1 identical over 11 bases. With V trimmed by 7 bases and J by 5 bases, 7 bases remained unmatched. Per germline, CDR1 GTSNPN and CDR2 SVGIG (reference sequence). The CDR3 is made up of 14 amino acids. CDR3 region: CASLGQGENNEQFF. The CDR3 DNA follows: TGTGCCTCGTTGGGACAGGGGGAAAACAATGAGCAGTTCTTC.

This chain links TRBV28 with TRBJ2-3, with TRBD1 as a possible D gene (5 bases). There are 14 residues in the CDR3. The germline V gene encodes CDR1 MDHEN and CDR2 SYDVKM. Trimming removed 2 bases at V and 0 bases at J, with 6 bases between. CDR3 residues: CASSLQGSTDTQYF. DNA for the CDR3: TGTGCCAGCAGTTTACAGGGCAGCACAGATACGCAGTATTTT.

The rearrangement uses TRBV7-2 and TRBJ2-3; 8 positions agree with TRBD2. V gave up 4 bases and J gave up 2 bases; unmatched junction bases: 11. Germline CDR1 and CDR2: SGHTA and FQGNSA. The CDR3 loop spans 17 amino acids. The CDR3 region has the DNA TGTGCCAGCAGCTCCCAGGCGGCGGGGGGCCTCACAGATACGCAGTATTTT. It yields the protein CASSSQAAGGLTDTQYF.

This clone appeared a single time. This sequence joins TRBV5-4 and TRBJ2-2, with 11 nucleotides matching TRBD2. In germline, CDR1 is SGHNT, CDR2 YYREEE (reference sequence). V lost 0 bases, J lost 6 bases, and 10 bases stayed unmatched. This CDR3 region has 18 residues. In nucleotides, the CDR3 is TGTGCCAGCAGCTTGGATTCTATACTAGCGGGGGACGCCGGGGAGCTGTTTTTT. Translated, it gives CASSLDSILAGDAGELFF.

The chain uses TRBV15 and TRBJ1-1, with D uncertain. Deletions cut 0 bases from V and 0 bases from J, with 8 bases between. The CDR3 loop spans 15 amino acids. Germline CDR1 and CDR2: LNHNV and YYDKDF (reference sequence). CDR3 coding DNA: TGTGCCACCAGCAGAGATTATAATATGAACACTGAAGCTTTCTTT. Protein: CATSRDYNMNTEAFF.

The rearrangement uses TRBV4-3 and TRBJ1-1, with D unclear. The CDR3 covers 13 residues. The V end lost 6 bases, the J end lost 3 bases, and 11 bases lay between the germline ends. Germline CDR1 reads LGHNA; CDR2 reads YSLEER. Here the CDR3 DNA reads TGCGCCAGCAGGGCAACATGGTACACTGAAGCTTTCTTT. Amino acid sequence: CASRATWYTEAFF.

V is TRBV6-1 and J is TRBJ1-1; 8 positions agree with TRBD1. J lost 1 base, V lost 2 bases, and 6 bases had no gene match. The CDR3 has 16 residues. Per germline, CDR1 MNHNS and CDR2 SASEGT. The CDR3 sequence is CASSELGTGENTEAFF. DNA for the CDR3: TGTGCCAGCAGTGAATTGGGGACAGGCGAGAACACTGAAGCTTTCTTT.

V usage is TRBV9 and J usage is TRBJ2-5, with D possibly being TRBD2 (6 bases). CDR1 and CDR2 (germline): SGDLS, YYNGEE. V was clipped by 4 bases and J by 3 bases, with 19 bases between them. The CDR3 has 16 amino acids. The CDR3 loop is CASSTQPGGSKETQYF. The DNA for the CDR3 is TGTGCCAGCAGCACTCAGCCCGGGGGATCGAAAGAGACCCAGTACTTC.

The chain combines TRBV2 with TRBJ2-5, with D perhaps matching TRBD2 (6 bases). Trimming took 1 base from V and 9 from J, leaving 15 bases between them. There are 14 residues in the CDR3. Germline V gene sequence: CDR1 SNHLY, CDR2 FYNNEI. The CDR3 region is CASSEVRDLGAQYF. Here the CDR3 DNA reads TGTGCCAGCAGTGAAGTGAGGGACTTGGGGGCCCAGTACTTC.

The V call is TRBV18, the J call TRBJ1-1; 8 nucleotides line up with TRBD1. Trimming removed 3 bases from V and 7 bases from J; junction bases left unmatched: 4. The CDR3 is 13 amino acids. The germline V gene has CDR1 KGHSH and CDR2 LQKENI. The DNA of the CDR3 is TGTGCCAGCTCACCTGATGGACAGGGTGAAGCTTTCTTT. This codes for CASSPDGQGEAFF.

The V gene is TRBV5-1, the J gene TRBJ2-7; 7 bases line up with TRBD2. In germline, CDR1 is SGHRS, CDR2 YFSETQ. The J segment lost 6 bases and the V segment lost 3 bases, leaving 9 bases of the junction unmatched. The CDR3 is 14 amino acids. The CDR3 spells CASSWGWTSVEQYF. For the CDR3, the DNA is TGCGCCAGCAGCTGGGGATGGACTAGTGTCGAGCAGTACTTC.

This chain joins TRBV9 and TRBJ2-3; the match to TRBD1 covers 12 bases. From germline, CDR1 is SGDLS and CDR2 YYNGEE. The length of the CDR3 is 17 residues. The J segment lost 4 bases and the V segment lost 0 bases, leaving 6 bases of the junction unmatched. CDR3 protein: CASSVGDRGLSADTQYF. For the CDR3, the DNA is TGTGCCAGCAGCGTAGGGGACAGGGGGCTTTCTGCAGATACGCAGTATTTT.

The rearrangement joins TRBV19 to TRBJ1-4, with 10 bases fitting TRBD1. Germline CDR1 reads LNHDA; CDR2 reads SQIVND (reference sequence). The CDR3 extends over 15 amino acids. The V and J ends lost 5 bases and 8 bases, in that order; junction bases with no gene match: 8. The CDR3 protein is CASSQDRGLEEKLFF. The CDR3 nucleotides are TGTGCCAGTAGTCAGGACAGGGGGTTGGAAGAAAAACTGTTTTTT.

The chain joins TRBV19 to TRBJ1-2; 8 nucleotides agree with TRBD1. The CDR3 has 16 amino acids. Germline lookup yields CDR1 LNHDA and CDR2 SQIVND (reference sequence). The V segment lost 2 bases and the J segment 8 bases; nucleotides outside the gene matches: 13. CDR3 bases: TGTGCCAGTAGTATACCCAGGACAGGGTCTCTTTGGGGCTACACCTTC. It encodes CASSIPRTGSLWGYTF.